This T cell receptor (beta chain) was recovered during a study of vaccination and CD4 T cells after COVID-19. The germline CDR1 and CDR2 sequences are MNHEY and SVGEGT. Trimming removed 10 bases from V and 1 base from J, with 13 bases in between. The CDR3 loop spans 13 amino acids. Study-level points and caveats: Spike mono-reactivity held for 304 of 307 vaccine-specific clones in convalescent patients.

Concerning this clonotype itself: Its antigen is not identified.

Described treatment: roughly 10-day PBMC culture with coronavirus spike peptide pools or control peptides (ViraFEST assay). Scientists ran DNA taken from cultured CD4+ T cells through the Oncomine TCR Beta short-read assay for sequencing. One entry per CDR3 protein results from TCRdb running MiXCR on the PCR reads. Here the sample spans some 9,300 distinct CDR3 sequences, approximately 59% being singletons. This sequence was found in a human donor who had recovered from COVID-19. V and J are TRBV6-2 or TRBV6-3 and TRBJ1-1, with D unclear. The sequenced sample was CD4+ T cells from blood, cultured in vitro. The CDR3 DNA reads TGTGCCACGACTAAGGACGGGAACACTGAAGCTTTCTTT. Protein sequence: CATTKDGNTEAFF.